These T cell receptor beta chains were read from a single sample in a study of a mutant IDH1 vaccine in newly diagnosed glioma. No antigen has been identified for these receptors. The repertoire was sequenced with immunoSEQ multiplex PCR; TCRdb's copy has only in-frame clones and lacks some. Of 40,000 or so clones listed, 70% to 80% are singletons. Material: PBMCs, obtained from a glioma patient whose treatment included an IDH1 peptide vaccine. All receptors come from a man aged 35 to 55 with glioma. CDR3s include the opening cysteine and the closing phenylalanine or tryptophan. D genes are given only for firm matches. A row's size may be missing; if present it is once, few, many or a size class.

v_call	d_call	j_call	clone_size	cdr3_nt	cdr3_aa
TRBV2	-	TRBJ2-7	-	TGTGCCAGCAGGCGGTCAACGACCTACGAGCAGTACTTC	CASRRSTTYEQYF
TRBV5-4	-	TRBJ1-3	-	TGTGCCAGCAGCTTTTATGGGCCTGGAAACACCATATATTTT	CASSFYGPGNTIYF
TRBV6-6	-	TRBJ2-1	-	TGTGCCAGCAGGTCCTCGGGGGGCCCTTACAATGAGCAGTTCTTC	CASRSSGGPYNEQFF
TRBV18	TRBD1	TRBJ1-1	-	TGTGCCAGCTCACCATTTGGGTCCCAGGGGGCGTCGAACACTGAAGCTTTCTTT	CASSPFGSQGASNTEAFF
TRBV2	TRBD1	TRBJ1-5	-	TGTGCCAGCAGTTTCACAGGGGGAAAACAGCCCCAGCATTTT	CASSFTGGKQPQHF
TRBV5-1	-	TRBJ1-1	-	TGCGCCAGCAGTAGGATGAGGGGGAACACTGAAGCTTTCTTT	CASSRMRGNTEAFF
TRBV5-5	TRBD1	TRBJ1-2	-	TGTGCCAGCCGGGTTGGGACAGATTATGGCTACACCTTC	CASRVGTDYGYTF
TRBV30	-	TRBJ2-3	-	TGTGCCTGGAGGCGGGGGCGCGAAGATACGCAGTATTTT	CAWRRGREDTQYF
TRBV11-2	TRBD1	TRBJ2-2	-	TGTGCCAGCAGCTTAGCTGGACAGGGGAACACCGGGGAGCTGTTTTTT	CASSLAGQGNTGELFF
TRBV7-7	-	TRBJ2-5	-	TGTGCTAGCAGCTCCGGGGGACCTCGGTCCGGGACCCAGTACTTC	CASSSGGPRSGTQYF
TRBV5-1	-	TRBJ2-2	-	TGCGCCAGCTCCTACCGGGCGATTACCGGGGAGCTGTTTTTT	CASSYRAITGELFF
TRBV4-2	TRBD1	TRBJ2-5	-	TGTGCCAGCAGCCAGGATCCCAGGGGACAGGGAATTCCGGAGACCCAGTACTTC	CASSQDPRGQGIPETQYF
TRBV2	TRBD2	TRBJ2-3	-	TGTGCCAGCACCGGGACTAGCGGGCACACAGATACGCAGTATTTT	CASTGTSGHTDTQYF
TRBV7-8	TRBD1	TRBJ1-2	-	TGTGCCAGCAGCCACGGGACAGGGATTGGCTACACCTTC	CASSHGTGIGYTF
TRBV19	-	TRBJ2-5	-	TGTGCCAGTAGTATAGACCGGGGAAAACGGGAGACCCAGTACTTC	CASSIDRGKRETQYF
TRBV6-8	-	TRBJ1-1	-	TGTGCCAGCCTGGGGGGGTGGGGGTACACTGAAGCTTTCTTT	CASLGGWGYTEAFF
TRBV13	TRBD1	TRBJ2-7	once	TGTGCCAGCAGCACCCGGACCCGGGGACAGGGAAGCTACGAGCAGTACTTC	CASSTRTRGQGSYEQYF
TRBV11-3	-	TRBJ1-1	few	TGTGCCAGCAGCTATCAGGAGAACACTGAAGCTTTCTTT	CASSYQENTEAFF
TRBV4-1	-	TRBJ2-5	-	TGCGCCAGCAGCCAAGCGGGTAACTCCCAAGAGACCCAGTACTTC	CASSQAGNSQETQYF
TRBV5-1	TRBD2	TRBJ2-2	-	TGCGCCAGCAGCTTGGTAGCGGGGAGCCGGGAGCTGTTTTTT	CASSLVAGSRELFF
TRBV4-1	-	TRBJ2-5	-	TGCGCCAGCAGCCAAGGCGGTAGAACAGGGTGGAAAGAGACCCAGTACTTC	CASSQGGRTGWKETQYF
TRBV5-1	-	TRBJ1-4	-	TGCGCCAGCAGCTTGACAGTCGCGAGTGAAAAACTGTTTTTT	CASSLTVASEKLFF
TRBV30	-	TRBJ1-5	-	TGTGCCTGGAGTGCCTCTGTTACCGGCAATCAGCCCCAGCATTTT	CAWSASVTGNQPQHF
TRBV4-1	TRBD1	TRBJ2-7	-	TGCGCCAGCAGCCAAACTACAGGGGTAGCGTCCTACGAGCAGTACTTC	CASSQTTGVASYEQYF
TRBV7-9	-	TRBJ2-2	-	TGTGCCAGCGGGGGGGCGGCGAACACCGGGGAGCTGTTTTTT	CASGGAANTGELFF
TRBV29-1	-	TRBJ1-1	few	TGCAGCGTTGCCGCCACTGAAGCTTTCTTT	CSVAATEAFF
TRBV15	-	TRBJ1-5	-	TGTGCCACCAGCACCCAGGGACCGCATCAGCCCCAGCATTTT	CATSTQGPHQPQHF
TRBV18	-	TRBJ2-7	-	TGTGCCAGCTCACCACCCCAGCTCGGGGGCTCCGAGCAGTACTTC	CASSPPQLGGSEQYF
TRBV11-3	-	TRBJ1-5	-	TGTGCCAGCAGCTTGGCACCGCTTTATAGCAATCAGCCCCAGCATTTT	CASSLAPLYSNQPQHF
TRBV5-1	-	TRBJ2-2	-	TGCGCCAGCAGCAGGGACCCGTCGAACACCGGGGAGCTGTTTTTT	CASSRDPSNTGELFF
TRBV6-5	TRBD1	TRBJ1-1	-	TGTGCCAGCAGTAAAAGACAGGGAGGCACTGAAGCTTTCTTT	CASSKRQGGTEAFF